These 17 T cell receptor beta chains came from one sample sequenced in a study of T cell responses to AZD1222 COVID-19 vaccine. Clones were sequenced by immunoSEQ multiplex PCR, and TCRdb holds only the in-frame ones, with some missing. Of roughly 260,000 clones listed, 85% to 95% are singletons. Sample: peripheral blood, taken on day 0 of AZD1222 vaccination. The receptors derive from an adult in good health.

The chain has TRBV5-4 and TRBJ2-7, with D unresolved. The V end was cut by 0 bases, the J end by 3 bases, with 13 bases between. The length of the CDR3 is 15 residues. Germline V lookup: CDR1 SGHNT, CDR2 YYREEE (reference sequence). The CDR3 DNA sequence: TGTGCCAGCAGCTTGGGAGGCCCACTTCGCTACGAGCAGTACTTC. This codes for CASSLGGPLRYEQYF.

The chain is built from TRBV5-1 and TRBJ1-1, with D perhaps matching TRBD1 (5 bases). With 7 bases removed from V and 10 bases from J, the gap between germline ends came to 14 bases. Per germline, CDR1 SGHRS and CDR2 YFSETQ. This CDR3 is built from 11 residues. The DNA of the CDR3 is TGCGCCAGCCACCTCGGGGCGCGAGCTTTCTTT. This sequence encodes CASHLGARAFF.

This clone was recorded once. This rearrangement joins TRBV29-1 to TRBJ2-5; 8 nucleotides line up with TRBD1. The CDR3 consists of 15 residues. Germline CDR1 and CDR2: SQVTM and ANQGSEA. Germline trimming cut 4 bases from V and 7 bases from J; bases unmatched to any gene: 14. CDR3 protein: CSVGIGTGGGWTQYF. The CDR3 nucleotides read TGCAGCGTTGGGATCGGGACAGGAGGGGGCTGGACCCAGTACTTC.

J is TRBJ2-3 and V is TRBV7-9; a weak D match, TRBD2 (6 bases). Germline lookup yields CDR1 SEHNR and CDR2 FQNEAQ (reference sequence). V lost 5 bases and J lost 2, with 17 bases in between. This CDR3 is 16 amino acids long. The CDR3 DNA follows: TGTGCCAGCAGCCCTAGTCGGGGGAGGAACACAGATACGCAGTATTTT. Translated: CASSPSRGRNTDTQYF.

The chain carries TRBV5-1 and TRBJ1-1; 7 positions match TRBD1. The CDR3 runs to 14 residues. The germline V gene has CDR1 SGHRS and CDR2 YFSETQ. V lost 4 bases to trimming and J lost 6 bases; unmatched junction nucleotides: 9. CDR3 sequence (DNA): TGCGCCAGCAGCCTCGGTTCCAGGGGGGCTGAAGCTTTCTTT. Protein sequence: CASSLGSRGAEAFF.

This chain uses TRBV5-1 with TRBJ1-4, with D hard to call. V was shortened by 3 bases and J by 4 bases, with 7 bases between the two germline ends. CDR1 and CDR2 (germline): SGHRS, YFSETQ. The CDR3 extends over 13 amino acids. The CDR3 DNA reads TGCGCCAGCAGCTCGGACGGTAATGAAAAACTGTTTTTT. It translates to CASSSDGNEKLFF.

V and J are TRBV19 and TRBJ1-1; the D is unclear. Germline CDR1 reads LNHDA; CDR2 reads SQIVND (reference sequence). This CDR3 has 15 amino acids. The V end was cut by 2 bases, the J end by 0 bases, with 10 bases between. The CDR3 is CASSISSGVNTEAFF. The CDR3 DNA is TGTGCCAGTAGTATATCTTCGGGAGTGAACACTGAAGCTTTCTTT.

The V and J genes are TRBV19 and TRBJ2-5; a weak D match, TRBD2 (6 bases). The V end was cut by 0 bases, the J end by 4 bases, with 12 bases between. CDR3 length: 15 residues. Germline CDR1 reads LNHDA; CDR2 reads SQIVND (reference sequence). The CDR3 loop reads CASSIDSLARETQYF. CDR3 sequence (DNA): TGTGCCAGTAGTATAGATTCCCTAGCGAGAGAGACCCAGTACTTC.

This sequence joins TRBV18 and TRBJ1-4; no definite D call. The CDR3 contains 17 residues. V was trimmed by 3 bases and J by 0 bases, leaving 14 bases between them. Germline V gene sequence: CDR1 KGHSH, CDR2 LQKENI. Written as DNA, the CDR3 is TGTGCCAGCTCACCTAACCGGAGAATCCCAACTAATGAAAAACTGTTTTTT. Translation: CASSPNRRIPTNEKLFF.

This chain links TRBV14 with TRBJ2-1; 10 bases match TRBD2. CDR1 and CDR2 from the germline V gene are SGHDN and FVKESK. This CDR3 is built from 18 residues. V lost 5 bases and J lost 6; bases outside the gene matches: 16. The CDR3 DNA sequence: TGTGCCAGCAGCTACCAACCCCCTCTAGCGGGGGCGGGCAATGAGCAGTTCTTC. As protein: CASSYQPPLAGAGNEQFF.

The V and J genes are TRBV7-6 and TRBJ1-5; 8 bases match TRBD1. The CDR3 runs to 13 residues. Germline CDR1 reads SGHVS; CDR2 reads FNYEAQ. With V trimmed by 5 bases and J by 6 bases, 3 bases remained unmatched. The CDR3 DNA is TGTGCCAGCAGCCCAGACAGGGGTCAGCCCCAGCATTTT. Residues: CASSPDRGQPQHF.

V is TRBV7-9 and J is TRBJ2-1, with 10 bases lining up with TRBD2. The trim removed 5 bases at V and 3 bases at J, leaving 7 bases unmatched. Germline CDR1 SEHNR, CDR2 FQNEAQ (reference sequence). CDR3 length: 16 residues. CDR3: CASSTRTSGIYNEQFF. CDR3 nucleotide sequence: TGTGCCAGCAGCACCCGGACTAGCGGAATCTACAATGAGCAGTTCTTC.

The rearrangement links TRBV5-1 to TRBJ1-5; D gene ambiguous. Germline lookup yields CDR1 SGHRS and CDR2 YFSETQ. The CDR3 is made up of 13 amino acids. V was shortened by 0 bases and J by 4 bases, with 5 bases between the two germline ends. The CDR3 sequence: CASSLEVNQPQHF. The CDR3 DNA sequence: TGCGCCAGCAGCTTGGAAGTAAATCAGCCCCAGCATTTT.

This clone came up once. The gene calls are TRBV4-1 and TRBJ2-5; 9 bases line up with TRBD2. The germline CDR1 and CDR2 sequences are MGHRA and YSYEKL. V shed 3 bases and J 5 bases; nucleotides not matched to a gene: 4. The CDR3 has 14 residues. The CDR3 here is CASSHSGGGETQYF. For the CDR3, the DNA is TGCGCCAGCAGCCATAGCGGGGGCGGTGAGACCCAGTACTTC.

V usage is TRBV29-1 and J usage is TRBJ2-7; 12 bases match TRBD2. The CDR3 loop spans 11 amino acids. Germline V gene lookup returns CDR1 SQVTM and CDR2 ANQGSEA. This chain's CDR3 is CAGLAGSEQYF. The CDR3 DNA is TGCGCCGGACTAGCGGGATCCGAGCAGTACTTC.

The chain has TRBV30 and TRBJ2-1; TRBD1 agrees at 10 bases. With 2 bases clipped from V and 2 bases from J, the junction kept 3 bases outside the gene matches. Germline-derived CDR1 and CDR2 are GTSNPN and SVGIG (reference sequence). The CDR3 runs to 15 residues. In DNA, the CDR3 is TGTGCCTGGAGTCCGGGACAGGGGACCTACAATGAGCAGTTCTTC. Its protein is CAWSPGQGTYNEQFF.

The V gene is TRBV18, the J gene TRBJ1-2; no definite D call. The CDR3 length is 16 residues. V was clipped by 4 bases and J by 6 bases, with 21 bases between them. Germline-derived CDR1 and CDR2 are KGHSH and LQKENI. CDR3 sequence (DNA): TGTGCCAGCTCACTGCAACAGACTACATCCCCCCATGGCTACACCTTC. This gives the protein CASSLQQTTSPHGYTF.